This T cell receptor (beta chain) was recovered during a study of metastatic and nonmetastatic thyroid tumors. Study overall: A comparison of repertoires was made across blood and tumor or nodule tissue from malignant and benign thyroid patients. Whole-study results and caveats: Across blood and tumor, TCR beta diversity in malignant thyroid tumors was reportedly significantly higher than in benign nodules.

TCRdb redid the clone calls on the PCR reads using MiXCR. Among 35,000 to 40,000 clones listed, under 25% were seen once. There are many counts of this clone. No antigen is known for it. The CDR3 runs to 13 residues. The trim removed 0 bases at V and 5 bases at J, leaving 3 bases unmatched. Germline CDR1 is GTSNPN and CDR2 is SVGIG (reference sequence). No patient had received any treatment before thyroid surgery. This chain links TRBV30 with TRBJ1-1; 7 bases align to TRBD1. This TCR came from a female donor with papillary thyroid cancer or a benign thyroid nodule (not recorded which). Some clones in this sample may be carry-over from other donors' samples. Source material: blood. The CDR3 DNA follows: TGTGCCTGGAGTGTGGGACAGAAGACTGAAGCTTTCTTT. Its translation is CAWSVGQKTEAFF.